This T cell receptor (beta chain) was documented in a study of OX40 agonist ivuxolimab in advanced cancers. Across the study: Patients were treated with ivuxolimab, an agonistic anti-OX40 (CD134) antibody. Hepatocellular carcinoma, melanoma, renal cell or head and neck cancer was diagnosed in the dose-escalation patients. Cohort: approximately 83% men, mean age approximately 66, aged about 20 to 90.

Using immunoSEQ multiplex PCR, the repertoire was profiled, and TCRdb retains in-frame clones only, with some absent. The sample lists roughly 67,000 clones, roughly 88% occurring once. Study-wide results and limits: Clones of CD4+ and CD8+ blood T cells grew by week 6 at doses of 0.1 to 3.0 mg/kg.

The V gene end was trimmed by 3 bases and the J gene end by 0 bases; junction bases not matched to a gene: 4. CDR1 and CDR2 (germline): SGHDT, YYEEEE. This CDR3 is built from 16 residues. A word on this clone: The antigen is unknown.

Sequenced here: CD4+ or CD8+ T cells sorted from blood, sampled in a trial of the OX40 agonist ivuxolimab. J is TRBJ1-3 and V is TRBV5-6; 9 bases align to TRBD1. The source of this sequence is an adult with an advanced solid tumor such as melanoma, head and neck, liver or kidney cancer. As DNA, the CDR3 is TGTGCCAGCAGCTGGAAGACAGGGGGCTCTGGAAACACCATATATTTT. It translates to CASSWKTGGSGNTIYF.